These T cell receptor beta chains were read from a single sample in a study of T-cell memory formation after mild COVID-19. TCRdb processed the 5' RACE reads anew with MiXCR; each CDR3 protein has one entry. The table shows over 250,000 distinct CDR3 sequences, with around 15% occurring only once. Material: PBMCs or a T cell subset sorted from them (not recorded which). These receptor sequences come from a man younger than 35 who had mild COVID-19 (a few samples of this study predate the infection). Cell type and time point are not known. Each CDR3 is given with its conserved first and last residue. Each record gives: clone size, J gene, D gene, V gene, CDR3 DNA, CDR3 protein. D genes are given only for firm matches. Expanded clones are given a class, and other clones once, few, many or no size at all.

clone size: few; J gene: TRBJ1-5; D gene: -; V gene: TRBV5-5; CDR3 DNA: TGTGCCAGCAGCTCGGGGCTAGGGGGGCCCCAGCATTTT; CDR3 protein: CASSSGLGGPQHF
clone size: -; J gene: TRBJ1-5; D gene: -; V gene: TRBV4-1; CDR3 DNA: TGCGCCAGCAGCCACAGAGGTGGGGATCAGCCCCAGCATTTT; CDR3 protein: CASSHRGGDQPQHF
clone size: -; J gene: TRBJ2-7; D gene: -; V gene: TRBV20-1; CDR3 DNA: TGCAGTGCTACGCATCTACTAGGCTCCTACGAGCAGTACTTC; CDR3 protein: CSATHLLGSYEQYF
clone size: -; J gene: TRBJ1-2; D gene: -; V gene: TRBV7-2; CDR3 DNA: TGTGCCAGCAGCCCGACAGCCTATGGCTACACCTTC; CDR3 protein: CASSPTAYGYTF
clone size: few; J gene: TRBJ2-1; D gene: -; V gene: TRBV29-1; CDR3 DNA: TGCAGCGTTGATTCGGGGACCAGCTCCTACAATGAGCAGTTCTTC; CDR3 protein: CSVDSGTSSYNEQFF
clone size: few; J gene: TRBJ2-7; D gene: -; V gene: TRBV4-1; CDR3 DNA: TGCGCCAGCAGCCAAGAATTATCCTACGAGCAGTACTTC; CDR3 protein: CASSQELSYEQYF
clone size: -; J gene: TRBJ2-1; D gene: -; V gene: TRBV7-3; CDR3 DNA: TGTGCCAGCAGCTCCCTATCGAGGAATGAGCAGTTCTTC; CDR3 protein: CASSSLSRNEQFF
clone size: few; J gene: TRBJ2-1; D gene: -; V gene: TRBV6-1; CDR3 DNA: TGTGCCAGCGGCTTATCTCCCGGAAGCTCCTACAATGAGCAGTTCTTC; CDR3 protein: CASGLSPGSSYNEQFF
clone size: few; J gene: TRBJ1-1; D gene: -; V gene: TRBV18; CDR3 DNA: TGTGCCAGCTTAGGAGGGGCGATGAACACTGAAGCTTTCTTT; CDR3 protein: CASLGGAMNTEAFF
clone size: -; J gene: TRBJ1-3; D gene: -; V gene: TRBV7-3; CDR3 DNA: TGTGCCAGCGCCTCCGGAGGCTCTGGAAACACCATATATTTT; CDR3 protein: CASASGGSGNTIYF
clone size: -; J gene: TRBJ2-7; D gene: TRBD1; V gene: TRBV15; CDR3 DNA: TGTGCCACCAGCAGTTGGACAGGGTCCCGCGAGCAGTACTTC; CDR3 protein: CATSSWTGSREQYF
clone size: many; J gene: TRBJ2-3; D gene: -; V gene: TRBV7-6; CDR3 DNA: TGTGCCAGCAGCTTATATGTGATGATGGGGGATACGCAGTATTTT; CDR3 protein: CASSLYVMMGDTQYF
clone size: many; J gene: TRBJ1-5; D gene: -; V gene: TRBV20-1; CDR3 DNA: TGCAGTGCTAGAGATGACCCCAATCAGCCCCAGCATTTT; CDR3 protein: CSARDDPNQPQHF
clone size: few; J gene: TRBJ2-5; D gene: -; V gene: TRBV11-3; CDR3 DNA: TGTGCCAGCAGCTTAACAGGAAAAGAGACCCAGTACTTC; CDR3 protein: CASSLTGKETQYF
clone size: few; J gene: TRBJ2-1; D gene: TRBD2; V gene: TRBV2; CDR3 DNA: TGTGCCAGCAGATTCGAGACTAGCGGGGACAATGAGCAGTTCTTC; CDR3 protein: CASRFETSGDNEQFF
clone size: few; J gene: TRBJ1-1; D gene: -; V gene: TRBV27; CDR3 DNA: TGTGCCAGCAGTTTATACGGGGGCGAGTTGGGCACTGAAGCTTTCTTT; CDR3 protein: CASSLYGGELGTEAFF
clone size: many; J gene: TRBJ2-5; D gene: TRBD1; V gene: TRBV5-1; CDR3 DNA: TGCGCCAGCAGCAAACTTCACGGACAGGCGGGAGAGACCCAGTACTTC; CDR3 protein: CASSKLHGQAGETQYF
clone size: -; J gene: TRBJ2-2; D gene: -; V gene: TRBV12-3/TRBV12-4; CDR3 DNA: TGTGCCAGCAGCCGCCTTTGGCAAACAGAGCTGTTTTTT; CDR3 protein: CASSRLWQTELFF
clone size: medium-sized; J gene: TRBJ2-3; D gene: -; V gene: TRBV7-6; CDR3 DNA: TGTGCCAGCAGCTTTACGGGTAGGGGGTACACAGATACGCAGTATTTT; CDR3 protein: CASSFTGRGYTDTQYF
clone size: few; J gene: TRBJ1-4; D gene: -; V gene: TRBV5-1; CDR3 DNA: TGCGCCAGCAGCCTGCCGGGACGGAAACTGTTTTTT; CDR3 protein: CASSLPGRKLFF
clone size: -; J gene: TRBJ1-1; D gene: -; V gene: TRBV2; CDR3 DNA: TGTGCCAGCAGTACATCAAAAGAAGCTTTCTTT; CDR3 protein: CASSTSKEAFF
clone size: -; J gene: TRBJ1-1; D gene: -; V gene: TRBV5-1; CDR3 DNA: TGCGCCAGCAACGACTGGGGCGGGACTGAAGCTTTCTTT; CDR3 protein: CASNDWGGTEAFF
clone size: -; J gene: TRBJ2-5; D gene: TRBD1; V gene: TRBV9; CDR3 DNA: TGTGCCAGCACCAACAGGGGGACGGAGACCCAGTACTTC; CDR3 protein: CASTNRGTETQYF
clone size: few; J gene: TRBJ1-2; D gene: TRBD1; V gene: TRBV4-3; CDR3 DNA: TGCGCCAGCAGCCAAGATGTGTCCGGGACAGGGGGCGGTAGAGCTAACTATGGCTACACCTTC; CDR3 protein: CASSQDVSGTGGGRANYGYTF
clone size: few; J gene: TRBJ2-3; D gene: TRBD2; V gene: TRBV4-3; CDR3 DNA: TGCGCCAGCAGCCAAGGCAAAGCGGGGGGCGCAGATACGCAGTATTTT; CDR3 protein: CASSQGKAGGADTQYF
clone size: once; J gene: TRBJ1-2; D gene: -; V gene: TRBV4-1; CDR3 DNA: TGCGCCAGCAGCCAAGATCTATACAGGGCTGATAACTATGGCTACACCTTC; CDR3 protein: CASSQDLYRADNYGYTF
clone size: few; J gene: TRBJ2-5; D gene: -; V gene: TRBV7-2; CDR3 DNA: TGTGCCAGCAGTCATAAAGAGACCCAGTACTTC; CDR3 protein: CASSHKETQYF
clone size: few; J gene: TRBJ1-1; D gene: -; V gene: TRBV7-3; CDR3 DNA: TGTGCCAGCAGCTCTGGGTCACAGGTTAACACTGAAGCTTTCTTT; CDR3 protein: CASSSGSQVNTEAFF
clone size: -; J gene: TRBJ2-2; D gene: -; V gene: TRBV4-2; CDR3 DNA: TGTGCCAGCAGCCGTGGGGATACGAACACCGGGGAGCTGTTTTTT; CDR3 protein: CASSRGDTNTGELFF
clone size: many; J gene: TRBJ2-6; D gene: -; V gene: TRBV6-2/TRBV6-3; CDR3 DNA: TGTGCCGCCAGAACAGGTTATTCTGGGGCCAACGTCCTGACTTTC; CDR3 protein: CAARTGYSGANVLTF
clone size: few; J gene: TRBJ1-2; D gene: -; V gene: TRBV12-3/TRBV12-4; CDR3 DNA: TGTGCCAGCAGACCCGACAGGGGCTACACCTTC; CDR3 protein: CASRPDRGYTF
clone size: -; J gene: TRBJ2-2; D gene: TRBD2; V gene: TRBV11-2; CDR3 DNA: TGTGCCAGCAGCTTCGGACTAGCTAGGGCCGGGGAGCTGTTTTTT; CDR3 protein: CASSFGLARAGELFF
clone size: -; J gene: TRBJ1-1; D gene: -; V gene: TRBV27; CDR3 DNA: TGTGCCAGCAGTTTAATGGGAGGCATGAACACTGAAGCTTTCTTT; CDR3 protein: CASSLMGGMNTEAFF
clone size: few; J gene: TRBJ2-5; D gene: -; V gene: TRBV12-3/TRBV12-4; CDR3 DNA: TGTGCCAGCAGTTTAGGATCCTTTGCCCCTGAGTACTTC; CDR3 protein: CASSLGSFAPEYF
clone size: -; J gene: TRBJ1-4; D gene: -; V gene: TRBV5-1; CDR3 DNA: TGCGCCAGCAGCTTGCGGGTTCTTACAACTAATGAAAAACTGTTTTTT; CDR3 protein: CASSLRVLTTNEKLFF
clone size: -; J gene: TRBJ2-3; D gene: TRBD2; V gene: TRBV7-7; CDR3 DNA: TGTGCTAGCAGCCCTCGTCCTAGCGGGGCCGATACGCAGTATTTT; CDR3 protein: CASSPRPSGADTQYF
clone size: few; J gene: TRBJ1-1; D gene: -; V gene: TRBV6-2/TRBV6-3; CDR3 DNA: TGTGCCAGCAGTTACCCAGGGGACCCTGAAGCTTTCTTT; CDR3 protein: CASSYPGDPEAFF
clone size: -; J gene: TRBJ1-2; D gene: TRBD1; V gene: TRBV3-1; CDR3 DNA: TGTGCCAGCAGCCAGACTCAGACAGGGGGATTGGGCTACACCTTC; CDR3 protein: CASSQTQTGGLGYTF
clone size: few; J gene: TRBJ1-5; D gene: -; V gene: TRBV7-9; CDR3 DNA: TGTGCCAGCAGCTTAGTCGTAGGTCAGCCCCAGCATTTT; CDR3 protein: CASSLVVGQPQHF
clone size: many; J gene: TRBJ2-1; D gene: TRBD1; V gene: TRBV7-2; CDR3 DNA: TGTGCCAGCAGCTTGGGGGACAGGGATTTCGATGAGCAGTTCTTC; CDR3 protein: CASSLGDRDFDEQFF
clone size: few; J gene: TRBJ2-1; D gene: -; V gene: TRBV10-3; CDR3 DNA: TGTGCCATCAGTGAGTTCCGGAGCTCCTACAATGAGCAGTTCTTC; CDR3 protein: CAISEFRSSYNEQFF
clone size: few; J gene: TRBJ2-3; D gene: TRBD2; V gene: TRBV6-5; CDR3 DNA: TGTGCCAGCAGCTGGGACGCTAGATCTAGCGGGAGCACAGATACGCAGTATTTT; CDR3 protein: CASSWDARSSGSTDTQYF
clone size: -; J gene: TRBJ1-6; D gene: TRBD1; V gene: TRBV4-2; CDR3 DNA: TGTGCCAGCAGCGGGGGACAGGGGCTTTCACCCCTCCACTTT; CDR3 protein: CASSGGQGLSPLHF
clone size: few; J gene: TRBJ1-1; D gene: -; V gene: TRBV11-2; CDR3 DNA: TGTGCCAGCAGCTTAGGAAGCAGGTTGAACACTGAAGCTTTCTTT; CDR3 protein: CASSLGSRLNTEAFF
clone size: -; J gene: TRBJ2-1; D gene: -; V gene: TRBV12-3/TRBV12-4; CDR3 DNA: TGTGCCAGCAGCCCTAGAGGGGCGGAACACAATGAGCAGTTCTTC; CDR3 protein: CASSPRGAEHNEQFF
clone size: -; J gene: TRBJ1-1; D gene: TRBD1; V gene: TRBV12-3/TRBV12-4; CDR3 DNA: TGTGCCAGCAATTCCCGACAGGGGAAGGGGAACACTGAAGCTTTCTTT; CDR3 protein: CASNSRQGKGNTEAFF
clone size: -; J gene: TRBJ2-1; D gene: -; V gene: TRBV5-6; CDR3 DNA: TGTGCCAGCAGCCTGGACCCTACCGGTGAGCAGTTCTTC; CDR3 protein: CASSLDPTGEQFF
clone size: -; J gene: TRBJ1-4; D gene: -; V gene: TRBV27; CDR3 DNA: TGTGCCAGCAAATTGGGGGCTCGTAATGAAAAACTGTTTTTT; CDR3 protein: CASKLGARNEKLFF
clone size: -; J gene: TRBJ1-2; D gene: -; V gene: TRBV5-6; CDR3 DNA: TGTGCCAGCAGCGGGACTTTTGGGGTTTGCACCTTC; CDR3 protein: CASSGTFGVCTF
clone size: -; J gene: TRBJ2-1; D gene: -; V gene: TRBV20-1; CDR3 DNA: TGCAGTGCTAGGCCAGCCGGGGAGCAGTTCTTC; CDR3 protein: CSARPAGEQFF